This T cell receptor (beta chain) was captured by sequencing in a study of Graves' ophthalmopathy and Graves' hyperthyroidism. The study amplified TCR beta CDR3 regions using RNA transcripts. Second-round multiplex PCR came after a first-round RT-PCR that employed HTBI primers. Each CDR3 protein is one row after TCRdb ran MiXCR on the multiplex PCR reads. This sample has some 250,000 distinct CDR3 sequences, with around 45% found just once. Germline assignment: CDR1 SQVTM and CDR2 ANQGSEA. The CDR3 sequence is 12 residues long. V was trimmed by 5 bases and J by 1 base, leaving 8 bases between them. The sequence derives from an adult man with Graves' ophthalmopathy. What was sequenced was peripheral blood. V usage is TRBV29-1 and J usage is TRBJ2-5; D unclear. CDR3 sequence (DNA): TGCAGCGTTTATGTGTCCCAAGAGACCCAGTACTTC. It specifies CSVYVSQETQYF. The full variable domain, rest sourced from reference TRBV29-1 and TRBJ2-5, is SAVISQKPSRDICQRGTSLTIQCQVDSQVTMMFWYRQQPGQSLTLIATANQGSEATYESGFVIDKFPISRPNLTFSTLTVSNMSPEDSSIYLCSVYVSQETQYFGPGTRLLVL.